This passage covers 7 T cell receptor beta chains from one sample sequenced in a study of cytomegalovirus exposure and HLA in healthy donors. 13 Jbeta primers and 60 Vbeta primers were used for the PCR. TCRdb's copy holds only in-frame clones and misses some; the assay was immunoSEQ multiplex PCR. Of 120,000 or so clones listed, 70% to 80% are singletons. What was sequenced was PBMCs. All receptors derive from a man in his forties or fifties in good health and CMV-seropositive.

In this sample, this clone turned up a few times. The J gene is TRBJ1-3, the V gene TRBV25-1; TRBD1 agrees at 8 bases. The CDR3 consists of 14 residues. V lost 4 bases, J lost 2 bases, and 1 base stayed unmatched. Germline CDR1 MGHDK, CDR2 SYGVNS. DNA of the CDR3: TGTGCCAGCAGTGGGACAGGGACTGGAAACACCATATATTTT. It yields the protein CASSGTGTGNTIYF. Full variable domain (missing parts from reference TRBV25-1 and TRBJ1-3): EADIYQTPRYLVIGTGKKITLECSQTMGHDKMYWYQQDPGMELHLIHYSYGVNSTEKGDLSSESTVSRIRTEHFPLTLESARPSHTSQYLCASSGTGTGNTIYFGEGSWLTVV.

A single count supports this clone. The chain has TRBV9 and TRBJ2-3; no definite D call. V was trimmed by 0 bases and J by 0 bases, leaving 8 bases between them. Germline V gives CDR1 SGDLS, CDR2 YYNGEE. The CDR3 has 15 amino acids. The CDR3 loop reads CASSVAPLSTDTQYF. As DNA, the CDR3 is TGTGCCAGCAGCGTAGCACCCCTAAGCACAGATACGCAGTATTTT.

This chain joins TRBV7-9 and TRBJ1-1; 10 bases align to TRBD1. J gave up 3 bases and V 5 bases, and 6 bases lay outside the gene matches. Germline V lookup: CDR1 SEHNR, CDR2 FQNEAQ (reference sequence). The length of the CDR3 is 15 residues. The CDR3 spells CASSPSGTGDTEAFF. CDR3 coding DNA: TGTGCCAGCAGCCCCTCCGGGACAGGGGACACTGAAGCTTTCTTT.

The V call is TRBV12-2, the J call TRBJ2-7; the table names TRBD1, a call not compared with the DNA. TRBV12-2 corresponds to a pseudogene. This CDR3 spans 15 amino acids. The CDR3 sequence is CASRPITGTAYEQYF. DNA of the CDR3: TGTGCAAGTCGCCCCATCACCGGGACAGCATACGAGCAGTACTTC.

The chain joins TRBV7-9 to TRBJ2-2; a weak D match, TRBD1 (6 bases). The germline V gene has CDR1 SEHNR and CDR2 FQNEAQ (reference sequence). Trimming pared 7 bases from V and 2 bases from J, leaving 11 bases between. The CDR3 spans 14 residues. The CDR3 nucleotides are TGTGCCAGCACGACGACAGGCAACACCGGGGAGCTGTTTTTT. The encoded protein is CASTTTGNTGELFF. Full variable domain (outside the CDR3, taken from reference TRBV7-9 and TRBJ2-2): DTGVSQNPRHKITKRGQNVTFRCDPISEHNRLYWYRQTLGQGPEFLTYFQNEAQLEKSRLLSDRFSAERPKGSFSTLEIQRTEQGDSAMYLCASTTTGNTGELFFGEGSRLTVL.

In its sample, this clone was seen once. This chain uses TRBV19 with TRBJ2-6, with D unclear. Trimming cost V 3 bases and J 9 bases, with 9 bases left between them. The CDR3 consists of 13 residues. From germline, CDR1 is LNHDA and CDR2 SQIVND (reference sequence). The CDR3: CASSINTYNVLTF. The CDR3 DNA sequence: TGTGCCAGTAGTATTAACACATACAACGTCCTGACTTTC.

V gene TRBV14 combines with J gene TRBJ2-1; possibly TRBD2 for D (6 bases). Germline V gene lookup returns CDR1 SGHDN and CDR2 FVKESK. Trimming removed 0 bases from V and 7 bases from J, with 25 bases in between. The CDR3 is 19 residues long. Here the CDR3 DNA reads TGTGCCAGCAGCCAAGATTCGAGCCTGTCAGGGAGGCTGGTGAATGAGCAGTTCTTC. Encoded protein: CASSQDSSLSGRLVNEQFF.